These 20 T cell receptor beta chains came from one sample sequenced in a study of read filtering for tumor transcriptome and immune sequencing. The library was built from roughly 400 ng RNA with molecular barcoded adaptors for alpha/delta and beta/gamma chains. Each CDR3 protein gets one entry after TCRdb re-called the reads with MiXCR. The sample holds roughly 38,000 distinct CDR3 sequences; around 15% are singletons and the top ten take roughly 6.4%. The sample comprised a population of CD138-negative cells sorted from bone marrow. Receptors were obtained from a donor at least 40 years old with multiple myeloma.

This clonotype was counted ten times or more. The chain employs TRBV30 and TRBJ2-1; 9 nucleotides match TRBD2. This CDR3 region has 16 residues. Trimming at V came to 0 bases and at J to 8 bases, leaving 11 bases not matched to a gene. Germline assignment: CDR1 GTSNPN and CDR2 SVGIG (reference sequence). The CDR3 is CAWSVQGSGRIYEQFF. In DNA form, the CDR3 reads TGTGCCTGGAGTGTACAGGGTAGCGGGAGAATCTATGAGCAGTTCTTC.

The sample holds many counts of this clonotype. CDR3 coding DNA: TGTGCCAGCAGCAAGGACAGGGGGCCGGCCACTGAAGCTTTCTTT. Protein: CASSKDRGPATEAFF. The chain carries TRBV7-3 and TRBJ1-1, with 11 bases fitting TRBD1. The germline V gene encodes CDR1 SGHTA and CDR2 FQGTGA. The CDR3 covers 15 residues. The V segment lost 5 bases and the J segment 4 bases; nucleotides outside the gene matches: 6.

This clonotype was seen many times. The V call is TRBV19, the J call TRBJ2-7, with TRBD1 matching 10 bases. Germline V CDR1 and CDR2: LNHDA, SQIVND (reference sequence). J gave up 2 bases and V 7 bases, and 5 bases lay outside the gene matches. The CDR3 spans 14 residues. The CDR3 loop reads CASKVGTGAYEQYF. In DNA form, the CDR3 reads TGTGCCAGTAAGGTTGGGACAGGGGCCTACGAGCAGTACTTC.

In this sample, this clonotype turned up many times. V and J are TRBV5-1 and TRBJ1-1; D perhaps matches TRBD1 (5 bases). This CDR3 contains 15 residues. Per germline, CDR1 SGHRS and CDR2 YFSETQ. Trimming stripped 1 base from V and 1 base from J, with 11 bases between. CDR3 nucleotides: TGCGCCAGCAGCTTGATGGGGGGGGGGAACACTGAAGCTTTCTTT. As protein: CASSLMGGGNTEAFF.

The sample holds many counts of this clonotype. The V gene is TRBV10-3, the J gene TRBJ1-4; weak D call: TRBD1 (5 bases). The CDR3 length is 16 residues. V was clipped by 0 bases and J by 8 bases, with 16 bases between them. From germline, CDR1 is ENHRY and CDR2 SYGVKD. CDR3 loop: CAISESGQGHTEKLFF. In nucleotides, the CDR3 is TGTGCCATCAGTGAGTCGGGTCAGGGCCATACAGAAAAACTGTTTTTT.

This clonotype is labeled as medium-sized. The chain combines TRBV4-1 with TRBJ2-6, with D possibly being TRBD1 or TRBD2 (5 bases each). The V gene's germline CDR1 is MGHRA and CDR2 YSYEKL. V lost 4 bases, J lost 1 base, and 20 bases lay in between. The CDR3 runs to 19 residues. As DNA, the CDR3 is TGCGCCAGCAGCCCCCTAACGGGACGTACGATATCTGGGGCCAACGTCCTGACTTTC. This sequence encodes CASSPLTGRTISGANVLTF.

Many counts were recorded for this clonotype. This chain links TRBV6-2 or TRBV6-3 with TRBJ1-5; 8 bases agree with TRBD1. The germline V gene encodes CDR1 MNHEY and CDR2 SVGEGT. CDR3 length: 14 residues. Trimming at V came to 6 bases and at J to 7 bases, leaving 8 bases not matched to a gene. The CDR3 reads CASRESGGDQPQHF. The CDR3 nucleotides read TGTGCCAGCAGAGAATCAGGGGGCGACCAGCCCCAGCATTTT.

In regard to this clonotype: This is likely a read error, given that the CDR3 carries no conserved phenylalanine or tryptophan at its end. This chain links TRBV6-4 with TRBJ2-1; 9 bases are a match to TRBD2. The germline V gene has CDR1 MRHNA and CDR2 SNTAGT. The CDR3 is 17 amino acids. CDR3 in DNA: TGTGCCGGCAGTGACGAGCGGGAGGACCTGAACGACAATGAGCAGTTCTCC. This codes for CAGSDEREDLNDNEQFS.

The table lists this clonotype with many counts. This rearrangement joins TRBV28 to TRBJ1-5, with 10 bases lining up with TRBD1. Germline loops: CDR1 MDHEN, CDR2 SYDVKM. The CDR3 is 17 amino acids. Losses at the gene ends were 2 bases for V and 4 bases for J; bases not matched to a gene: 8. The CDR3 loop is CASSLRGTGAGNQPQHF. CDR3 DNA sequence: TGTGCCAGCAGTTTACGCGGGACAGGGGCAGGTAATCAGCCCCAGCATTTT.

Turning to this clonotype: This may come from a read error, since a much larger clone is one base off. The chain carries TRBV5-8 and TRBJ1-5; the D is unclear. This CDR3 spans 12 amino acids. CDR1 and CDR2 from the germline V gene are SGHTS and YDEGEE. The chain's CDR3 is CASGFSRQPQHF. The CDR3 coding sequence is TGTGCCAGCGGCTTTTCGCGTCAGCCCCAGCATTTT.

This clonotype was recorded at least ten times. This chain joins TRBV21-1 and TRBJ1-5; TRBD1 is taken as the D call from the table, unchecked against the DNA. TRBV21-1 is reported as a pseudogene. This CDR3 comprises 14 residues. The CDR3 DNA reads TGTGCCAGCAGCAGTGGACAGGGCAATCAGCCCCAGCATTTT. This sequence encodes CASSSGQGNQPQHF.

This clonotype was found many times. The chain joins TRBV6-5 to TRBJ1-5; 11 nucleotides line up with TRBD1. CDR3 length: 17 residues. V trimming: 6 bases; J trimming: 1 base; junction bases outside the gene matches: 8. Germline-derived CDR1 and CDR2 are MNHEY and SVGAGI. CDR3 in DNA: TGTGCCAGCAGGCCGGGACAGGGGGTTGGAAGCAATCAGCCCCAGCATTTT. Translation gives CASRPGQGVGSNQPQHF.

This clonotype appeared many times. This sequence joins TRBV28 and TRBJ1-2, with D possibly TRBD1 on 5 matching bases. Per the germline V gene, CDR1 is MDHEN and CDR2 is SYDVKM. This CDR3 region has 14 residues. Between the trimmed V and J ends, which lost 6 bases and 6 bases, there was a span of 17 bases. In nucleotides, the CDR3 is TGTGCCAGCAGCTTGACGGGGCCGGAGAATGGCTACACCTTC. This sequence encodes CASSLTGPENGYTF.

This clonotype has ten or more counts. The gene calls are TRBV20-1 and TRBJ2-3; 7 bases fit TRBD1. CDR1 and CDR2 (germline): DFQATT, SNEGSKA (reference sequence). The junction had 6 bases not matched to a gene; V was cut back by 1 base and J by 2 bases. The CDR3 spans 15 residues. The CDR3, as DNA: TGCAGTGCTAGAGTCCGAGGACAGGCCACAGATACGCAGTATTTT. This gives the protein CSARVRGQATDTQYF.

Regarding this clonotype: A junction boundary mismatches the germline segment, possibly from a read error. The chain joins TRBV11-2 to TRBJ2-1; D is unresolved. Germline CDR1 is SGHAT and CDR2 is FQNNGV. The CDR3 covers 11 residues. Written as DNA, the CDR3 is TGTGCCTGCGAAGGGAACAATGAGCAGTTTTTC. Protein sequence: CACEGNNEQFF.

This clonotype was detected many times. CDR3 loop: CASSVNEQETQYF. As DNA, the CDR3 is TGTGCCAGCAGTGTGAACGAGCAAGAGACCCAGTACTTC. The J gene is TRBJ2-5, the V gene TRBV6-6; D is undetermined. Germline CDR1 is MNHNY and CDR2 is SVGAGI (reference sequence). This CDR3 has 13 amino acids. Between the trimmed V and J ends, which lost 5 bases and 2 bases, there was a span of 9 bases.

At least ten counts were recorded for this clonotype. This chain joins TRBV4-1 and TRBJ1-5; 8 bases agree with TRBD1. The CDR3 runs 14 residues. The V gene end was trimmed by 6 bases and the J gene end by 3 bases; junction bases not matched to a gene: 4. The germline V gene encodes CDR1 MGHRA and CDR2 YSYEKL. The CDR3 loop reads CASSNRGSNQPQHF. The CDR3 DNA reads TGCGCCAGCAGTAACAGGGGGTCCAATCAGCCCCAGCATTTT.

This clonotype occurred a few times. One base away lies a much larger clone, so this may be a sequencing read error. The chain joins TRBV5-1 to TRBJ1-4; D may be TRBD1 (6 bases). The DNA matches TRBJ2-3 better at its end, which makes the J call doubtful. The CDR3 consists of 13 residues. Germline CDR1 SGHRS, CDR2 YFSETQ. In DNA, the CDR3 is TGCGCCAACAGGGAAGGGCCACTGGACACGCAGTATTTT. Translated: CANREGPLDTQYF.

In the case of this clonotype: One end of the junction varies from germline; a read error may be responsible. The J gene is TRBJ2-1, the V gene TRBV28; D not resolved. Germline V lookup: CDR1 MDHEN, CDR2 SYDVKM. The length of the CDR3 is 11 residues. CDR3 in amino acids: CASGPYNAQFF. The CDR3 DNA is TGTGCCAGCGGCCCATACAATGCGCAGTTCTTC.

Details on this clonotype: This may come from a read error, since a much larger clone is one base off. This chain connects TRBV7-6 to TRBJ2-7; a weak D match, TRBD1 (6 bases). The CDR3 has 15 residues. Germline V gene lookup returns CDR1 SGHVS and CDR2 FNYEAQ. With 5 bases removed from V and 6 bases from J, the gap between germline ends came to 20 bases. CDR3 residues: CASSPPQGPGGEQYF. The DNA for the CDR3 is TGTGCCAGCAGCCCCCCTCAGGGGCCGGGCGGCGAGCAGTACTTC.